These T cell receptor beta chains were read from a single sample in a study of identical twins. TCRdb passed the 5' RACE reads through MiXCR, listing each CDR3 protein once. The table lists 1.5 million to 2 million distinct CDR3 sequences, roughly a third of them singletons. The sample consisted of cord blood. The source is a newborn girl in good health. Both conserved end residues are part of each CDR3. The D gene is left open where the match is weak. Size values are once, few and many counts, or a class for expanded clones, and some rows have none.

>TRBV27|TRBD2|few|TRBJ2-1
TGTGCCAGCAGTTCGCTCTTACTAGCGGGGGCCCCCGGAAATGAGCAGTTCTTC
CASSSLLLAGAPGNEQFF
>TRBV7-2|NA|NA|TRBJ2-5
TGTGCCAGCAGCTTAGGGGACAAACCGCGGCGGGGGTACTTC
CASSLGDKPRRGYF
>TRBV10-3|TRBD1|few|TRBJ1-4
TGTGCCATCAGTGAGGGACAGGGCCCTAATGAAAAACTGTTTTTT
CAISEGQGPNEKLFF
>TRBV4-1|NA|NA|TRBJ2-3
TGCGCCAGCAGCCAAAGTAGCCCGCTGGGGACAGATACGCAGTATTTT
CASSQSSPLGTDTQYF
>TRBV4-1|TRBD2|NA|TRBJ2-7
TGCGCCAGCAGCCAAGATCGCCGACTAGCGGGGGGGCACAATGAGCAGTACTTC
CASSQDRRLAGGHNEQYF
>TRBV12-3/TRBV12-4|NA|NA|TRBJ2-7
TGTGCCAGCAGTTTAGCCCCGGGAGACGCTGGAGAGCAGTACTTC
CASSLAPGDAGEQYF
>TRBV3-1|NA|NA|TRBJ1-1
TGTGCCAGCAGCCAAGTTGGGGGGAAAGCTTTCTTT
CASSQVGGKAFF
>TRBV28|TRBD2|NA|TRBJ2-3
TGTGCCAGCAGTTATGGGGGTCTAGCGGAGCAGTATTTT
CASSYGGLAEQYF
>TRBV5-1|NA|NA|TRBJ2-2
TGCGCCAGCAGCCAGAGGGTTGCCGGGACTCTCAACACCGGGGAGCTGTTTTTT
CASSQRVAGTLNTGELFF
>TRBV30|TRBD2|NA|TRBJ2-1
TGTGCAACGGGCGGGGGGCCCTACAATGAGCAGTTCTTC
CATGGGPYNEQFF
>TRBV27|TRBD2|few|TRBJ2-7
TGTGCCAGCAGTTCCTCCACTAGCGGGGGCTCCTACGAGCAGTACTTC
CASSSSTSGGSYEQYF
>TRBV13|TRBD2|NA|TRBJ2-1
TGTGCCAGCAGCTTCCTTCGCCTAGCGGGAGGAGTTAGTCAGTTCTTC
CASSFLRLAGGVSQFF
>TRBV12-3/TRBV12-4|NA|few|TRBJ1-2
TGTGCCAGCAGATGGGACCAGGCAGGTGGCTACACCTTC
CASRWDQAGGYTF
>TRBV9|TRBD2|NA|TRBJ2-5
TGTGCCAGCAGCGAGGAACTAGCGGGGGCCGGGGGGACCCAGTACTTC
CASSEELAGAGGTQYF
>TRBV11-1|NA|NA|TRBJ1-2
TGTGCCAGCAGCTACGGTTGGCTCTATGGCTACACCTTC
CASSYGWLYGYTF
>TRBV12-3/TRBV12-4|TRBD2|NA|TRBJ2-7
TGTGCCAGCACCACGGTGCGGGGGTACAATGAGCAGTACTTC
CASTTVRGYNEQYF
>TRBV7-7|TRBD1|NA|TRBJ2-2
TGTGCTAGCAGCTTAGCCCAAATAGTACCGGGACAGGGGAAAGTCGGGGAGCTGTTTTTT
CASSLAQIVPGQGKVGELFF
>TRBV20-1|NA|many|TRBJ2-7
TGCAGTGCTCGAGGGCTAGTCCTATCATACGAGCAGTACTTC
CSARGLVLSYEQYF
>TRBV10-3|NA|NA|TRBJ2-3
TGTGCCATCAGTGAGAGGGCAGGGAAAGATACGCAGTATTTT
CAISERAGKDTQYF
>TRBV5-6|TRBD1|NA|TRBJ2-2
TGTGCCAGCAGCTCGACAGGGATCCTAACCGGGGAGCTGTTTTTT
CASSSTGILTGELFF
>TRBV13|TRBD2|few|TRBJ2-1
TGTGCCAGCAGCCACGGGACTAGCGGAAACAATGAGCAGTTCTTC
CASSHGTSGNNEQFF
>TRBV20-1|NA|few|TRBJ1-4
TGCAGTGCTAGGGGACACCTCTATGAAAAACTGTTTTTT
CSARGHLYEKLFF
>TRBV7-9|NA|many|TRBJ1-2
TGTGCCAGCAGCCCGGGGGAGGGCTATGGCTACACCTTC
CASSPGEGYGYTF
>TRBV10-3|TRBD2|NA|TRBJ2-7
TGTGCCATCAGTGTCGGAGCTAGCGGGCCTTACAATGAGCAGTACTTC
CAISVGASGPYNEQYF
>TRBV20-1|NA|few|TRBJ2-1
TGCAGTGCTAGACCCTACTCCCATCCAGACAATGAGCAGTTCTTC
CSARPYSHPDNEQFF
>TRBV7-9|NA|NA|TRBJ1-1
TGTGCCAGCAGCTTAGAGACTCCGGGGACTGAAGCTTTCTTT
CASSLETPGTEAFF
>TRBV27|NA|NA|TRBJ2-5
TGTGCCAGACACAATCCTACCAGGGACCTCCAAGAGACCCAGTACTTC
CARHNPTRDLQETQYF
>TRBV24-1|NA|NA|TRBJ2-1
TGTGCCACTGGGTGGGGGAGTGAGCAGTTCTTC
CATGWGSEQFF
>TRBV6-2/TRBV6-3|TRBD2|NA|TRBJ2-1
TGTGCCAGCAGTCGTAGCGGGGGGCCATACAATGAGCAGTTCTTC
CASSRSGGPYNEQFF
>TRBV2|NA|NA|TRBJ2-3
TGTGCCAGCAGTGAATGGGGTTTGGGGACAGATACGCAGTATTTT
CASSEWGLGTDTQYF
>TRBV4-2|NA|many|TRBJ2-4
TGTGCCAGCAGCCAAGATCATATACGGAGGCTAGCCAAAAACATTCAGTACTTC
CASSQDHIRRLAKNIQYF
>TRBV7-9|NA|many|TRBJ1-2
TGTGCCAGCAGCTTAGTTCGTGGTGGCTACACCTTC
CASSLVRGGYTF
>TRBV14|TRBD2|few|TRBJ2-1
TGTGCCAGCAGCCAAGATCACCTAGCGGGAGGAGCCTCGGGTGAGCAGTTCTTC
CASSQDHLAGGASGEQFF
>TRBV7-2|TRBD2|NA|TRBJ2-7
TGTGCCAGCAGCTTACTTCTAGCGGGAGAGTCCGAGCAGTACTTC
CASSLLLAGESEQYF
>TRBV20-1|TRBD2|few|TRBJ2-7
TGCAGTGCTGAGACTAGCGGGTACAGCTCCTACGAGCAGTACTTC
CSAETSGYSSYEQYF
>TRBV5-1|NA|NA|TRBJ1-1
TGCGCCAGCAGCTTGGCCCCGGCCGACACTGAAGCTTTCTTT
CASSLAPADTEAFF
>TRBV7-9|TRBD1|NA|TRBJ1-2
TGTGCCAGCAGCCCGGACAGGGTGTTGGCTAACTATGGCTACACCTTC
CASSPDRVLANYGYTF
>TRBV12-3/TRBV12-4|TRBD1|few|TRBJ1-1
TGTGCCAGCAGTTTAGCTCTGGGACAGGGGGGGACTGAAGCTTTCTTT
CASSLALGQGGTEAFF
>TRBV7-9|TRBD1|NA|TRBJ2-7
TGTGCCAGCAGCTTAGGTCACAGGGGCGAGCAGTACTTC
CASSLGHRGEQYF
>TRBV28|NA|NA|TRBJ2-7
TGTGCCAGCAGCCCACTTTGGCGTCTAGGGAGTTGTGGCGAGCAGTACTTC
CASSPLWRLGSCGEQYF
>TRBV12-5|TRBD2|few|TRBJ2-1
TGTGCTAGTGGTTTGAAGGTACTAGCGGCCTACAATGAGCAGTTCTTC
CASGLKVLAAYNEQFF